This T cell receptor (beta chain) was documented in a study of shared clonotypes between healthy human individuals. The study's findings and limits: Sampling was confined to blood; repertoires within tissues likely differ.

Looked up from germline, CDR1 is MDHEN and CDR2 is SYDVKM. The CDR3 is 11 residues long. Trimming cost V 8 bases and J 8 bases, with 10 bases left between them. Clones were sequenced by immunoSEQ multiplex PCR, and TCRdb holds only the in-frame ones, with some missing. The sample contains 2,500,000 or so clones, 85% to 95% of which appear only once. A note on this clone: Its antigen is not identified.

The sequenced sample consisted of naive CD4+ T cells from PBMCs. Specified subset: CD45RA+ positively selected. The V gene is TRBV28, the J gene TRBJ2-4; a weak D match, TRBD2 (5 bases). The TCR comes from a man aged 18 to 35 in good health. Some clones in this sample may be carry-over from other donors' samples. The CDR3 sequence is CASEGSDIQYF. CDR3 sequence (DNA): TGTGCCAGCGAGGGAAGTGACATTCAGTACTTC.